The entry below describes one T cell receptor beta chain. The antigen is undetermined. The source of the sample is a study of cytomegalovirus exposure and HLA in healthy donors. Study-level points and caveats: Cytomegalovirus status, reportedly, was diagnosed with high specificity and sensitivity by the classifier. Three of the chains that were CMV-associated were confirmed in vitro to be specific for CMV antigens.

Donors came from a validation cohort of fewer than 150 subjects, distinct from the first 666-subject cohort. Per germline, CDR1 LNHDA and CDR2 SQIVND (reference sequence). The CDR3 totals 17 residues. V dropped 4 bases and J dropped 1; count of bases not matched to a gene: 11. TCRdb's copy holds only in-frame clones and misses some; the assay was immunoSEQ multiplex PCR. Found here are 200,000 to 250,000 clones, under 95% of them singletons; the top ten hold about 0.95%. Sequenced material: PBMCs. This chain uses TRBV19 with TRBJ2-5; TRBD2 aligns across 8 bases. The clonotype comes from a woman under 30 in good health and CMV-seronegative. CDR3 bases: TGTGCCAGTAGTACCCCCATCGCAACTAGCGGCCAAGAGACCCAGTACTTC. Translating gives CASSTPIATSGQETQYF.